The 25 T cell receptor beta chains below all came from one sample that was sequenced in a study of breast tumors, draining lymph nodes, adjacent tissues. Axillary draining lymph nodes of breast cancer patients supplied the node samples. TCRdb independently ran MiXCR on the multiplex PCR reads; one entry per CDR3 protein. The data hold about 180,000 distinct CDR3 sequences, with approximately 30% observed a single time. What was sequenced was axillary lymph node tissue. These receptor sequences come from a female donor with breast cancer. Some clones in this sample may be carry-over from other donors' samples.

This clonotype was counted only a few times. The chain employs TRBV18 and TRBJ1-2; 9 positions agree with TRBD1. Germline assignment: CDR1 KGHSH and CDR2 LQKENI. Losses at the gene ends were 5 bases for V and 2 bases for J; bases not matched to a gene: 12. The CDR3 has 17 residues. As DNA, the CDR3 is TGTGCCAGCTCAGCCGTCCGGGACAGGGCACCAAACTATGGCTACACCTTC. Protein sequence: CASSAVRDRAPNYGYTF.

Of note for this clonotype: Possible read error: a much larger clone is one base away. The rearrangement links TRBV5-1 to TRBJ1-2; TRBD1 might be the D (6 bases). V dropped 8 bases and J dropped 5 bases, with 22 bases sitting between them. This CDR3 has 15 amino acids. The germline V gene has CDR1 SGHRS and CDR2 YFSETQ. The CDR3, as DNA: TGCGCCAGAAAGGGGGGGAGTCCTACCGGGTATGGCTACACCTTC. Translating it yields CARKGGSPTGYGYTF.

At least ten counts were recorded for this clonotype. For the CDR3, the DNA is TGCGCCAGCAGCCAGGCGCTAGCCGCACAGGGGGCGCGGGCTAATGAAAAACTGTTTTTT. Amino acid sequence: CASSQALAAQGARANEKLFF. This chain links TRBV4-1 with TRBJ1-4; 9 bases are shared with TRBD1. Trimming cost V 3 bases and J 3 bases; bases outside gene matches: 17. Germline V gene lookup returns CDR1 MGHRA and CDR2 YSYEKL. The CDR3 consists of 20 residues.

Concerning this clonotype itself: Given a much more abundant clone one base away, this may be a read error. This chain connects TRBV6-5 to TRBJ2-4; the D gene is possibly TRBD1 (5 bases). V lost 5 bases to trimming and J lost 6 bases, with 14 bases between them. The CDR3 has 14 residues. CDR1 and CDR2 (germline): MNHEY, SVGAGI. The CDR3 loop is CASSHGQGPNIQYF. CDR3 sequence (DNA): TGTGCCAGCAGTCACGGTCAGGGCCCAAACATTCAGTACTTC.

This clonotype was found many times. The junction departs from germline at one end; a sequencing error may be responsible. This chain connects TRBV2 to TRBJ1-3; D uncertain. CDR3 length: 14 residues. Germline lookup yields CDR1 SNHLY and CDR2 FYNNEI. CDR3 nucleotide sequence: TGTGCCAGCAGGGAAGAGGCCAGCGGAAACACCATATATTTT. This encodes CASREEASGNTIYF.

At least ten counts were recorded for this clonotype. V gene TRBV7-9 combines with J gene TRBJ2-7; the match to TRBD1 covers 9 bases. Trimming took 5 bases from V and 3 from J; bases not matched to a gene: 5. Germline CDR1 SEHNR, CDR2 FQNEAQ (reference sequence). The CDR3 length is 14 residues. CDR3 nucleotide sequence: TGTGCCAGCAGCGCCCGGGACAGGGACTACGAGCAGTACTTC. It is translated as CASSARDRDYEQYF. Full variable domain (remainder filled in from reference TRBV7-9 and TRBJ2-7): DTGVSQNPRHKITKRGQNVTFRCDPISEHNRLYWYRQTLGQGPEFLTYFQNEAQLEKSRLLSDRFSAERPKGSFSTLEIQRTEQGDSAMYLCASSARDRDYEQYFGPGTRLTVT.

The V and J genes are TRBV20-1 and TRBJ2-2, with D uncertain. V was cut by 1 base and J by 8 bases, with 5 bases left in between. Germline CDR1 DFQATT, CDR2 SNEGSKA (reference sequence). The CDR3 has 11 residues. As DNA, the CDR3 is TGCAGTGCTAGAGTGCCAGGGGAGCTGTTTTTT. The encoded protein is CSARVPGELFF.

About this clonotype: Germline is not matched at one junction end, which may reflect a read error. The DNA for the CDR3 is TGTACCAGCAGCTTAGGGGGCGCGTACGAGCAGTACTTC. This sequence encodes CTSSLGGAYEQYF. This rearrangement joins TRBV7-8 to TRBJ2-7, with TRBD1 matching over 7 bases. Looked up from germline, CDR1 is SGHVS and CDR2 is FQNEAQ. CDR3 length equals 13 residues.

This sequence joins TRBV20-1 and TRBJ2-3; D remains ambiguous. The V end was cut by 0 bases, the J end by 5 bases, with 9 bases between. Germline V gene lookup returns CDR1 DFQATT and CDR2 SNEGSKA (reference sequence). The CDR3 loop spans 13 amino acids. The CDR3 is CSARDSGVDTQYF. CDR3 DNA: TGCAGTGCTAGAGATAGTGGGGTAGATACGCAGTATTTT.

This chain links TRBV20-1 with TRBJ1-5, with 8 bases identical to TRBD1. Germline V gene lookup returns CDR1 DFQATT and CDR2 SNEGSKA (reference sequence). The CDR3 loop spans 11 amino acids. J lost 14 bases, V lost 6 bases, and 9 bases had no gene match. CDR3 in DNA: TGCAGTGCGGGACAGGACTCCTACGAGCATTTT. This translates into CSAGQDSYEHF.

The chain employs TRBV25-1 and TRBJ1-4, with 10 bases that match TRBD1. Per germline, CDR1 MGHDK and CDR2 SYGVNS. Unmatched junction bases numbered 3, after V lost 6 bases and J lost 5 bases. The CDR3 sequence is 14 residues long. The CDR3 region has the DNA TGTGCCAGCAGGGGGACAGGGGTCAATGAAAAACTGTTTTTT. It codes for CASRGTGVNEKLFF.

This clonotype has ten or more counts. V gene TRBV5-1 combines with J gene TRBJ2-5; 8 bases agree with TRBD2. V shed 0 bases, J shed 5 bases, and the junction held 6 bases outside the gene matches. This CDR3 is 15 amino acids long. Germline-derived CDR1 and CDR2 are SGHRS and YFSETQ. CDR3 region: CASSLAGTRLETQYF. Here the CDR3 DNA reads TGCGCCAGCAGCTTGGCCGGGACTAGATTGGAGACCCAGTACTTC.

This clonotype was seen at least ten times. The chain couples TRBV9 to TRBJ1-2; tentative D call: TRBD1 (5 bases). The CDR3 has 13 amino acids. With 3 bases removed from V and 4 bases from J, the gap between germline ends came to 10 bases. Germline V lookup: CDR1 SGDLS, CDR2 YYNGEE. CDR3 sequence (DNA): TGTGCCAGCAGCGGGACACAAGGCTATGGCTACACCTTC. It is translated as CASSGTQGYGYTF.

This clonotype was observed many times. The gene calls are TRBV7-3 and TRBJ2-1; maybe TRBD1 (5 bases). This CDR3 has 15 residues. From germline, CDR1 is SGHTA and CDR2 FQGTGA. The ends were cut back, 3 bases at V and 2 bases at J, with 11 bases in the middle. CDR3 nucleotides: TGTGCCAGCAGCTTTCTCGACAGCCCCTACAATGAGCAGTTCTTC. It codes for CASSFLDSPYNEQFF.

This clonotype showed up many times. Here the CDR3 reads CASSLEGGSNYGYTF. Written as DNA, the CDR3 is TGTGCCAGCAGTCTTGAAGGGGGTTCAAACTATGGCTACACCTTC. The chain employs TRBV12-3 or TRBV12-4 and TRBJ1-2, with D perhaps TRBD1 (6 bases). Between the trimmed V and J ends, which lost 5 bases and 2 bases, there was a span of 15 bases. The CDR3 runs to 15 residues.

On this clonotype: The junction shows a germline mismatch at one end, possibly a read error. V and J are TRBV11-2 and TRBJ1-5; 8 bases fit TRBD1. CDR1 and CDR2 from the germline V gene are SGHAT and FQNNGV. The CDR3 has 16 residues. In nucleotides, the CDR3 is TGTGCTAGCAGCTCACAGGGGGACAACGACGATCGGCCCCAGCATTTT. It codes for CASSSQGDNDDRPQHF.

This chain links TRBV27 with TRBJ2-2, with TRBD2 identical over 7 bases. This CDR3 has 15 amino acids. The trim removed 6 bases at V and 0 bases at J, leaving 4 bases unmatched. Germline V CDR1 and CDR2: MNHEY, SMNVEV (reference sequence). In DNA, the CDR3 is TGTGCCAGCAGAACCGGGACTACGAACACCGGGGAGCTGTTTTTT. Amino acids: CASRTGTTNTGELFF.

In the case of this clonotype: A much larger clone differs from this one at a single base, so this may be a read error. For the CDR3, the DNA is TGTGCCAGTAGTATAGCGCCAGCGGGAGAGCCTCCCTACAATGAGCAGTTCTTC. Translation gives CASSIAPAGEPPYNEQFF. The rearrangement uses TRBV19 and TRBJ2-1, with 8 positions matching TRBD2. Unmatched junction bases numbered 10, after V lost 1 base and J lost 2 bases. The germline V gene has CDR1 LNHDA and CDR2 SQIVND (reference sequence). CDR3 length: 18 amino acids.

The V gene is TRBV28, the J gene TRBJ2-7; D assignment may be TRBD1 or TRBD2 (5 bases each). V lost 6 bases and J 2 bases, leaving 17 bases between the germline ends. Germline CDR1 is MDHEN and CDR2 is SYDVKM. This CDR3 spans 15 amino acids. CDR3: CASSTRDGLPYEQYF. CDR3 bases: TGTGCCAGCAGCACCCGGGACGGATTACCCTACGAGCAGTACTTC.

The gene calls are TRBV6-6 and TRBJ2-7, with a tentative D call TRBD1 (5 bases). The CDR3 extends over 15 amino acids. V shed 5 bases and J shed 5 bases, with 19 bases lying between them. In germline, CDR1 is MNHNY, CDR2 SVGAGI (reference sequence). Here the CDR3 DNA reads TGTGCCAGCAGTCTTTGGGGCAGGGTGGTTAACGAGCAGTACTTC. It yields the protein CASSLWGRVVNEQYF.

The gene calls are TRBV18 and TRBJ1-5; tentative D call: TRBD1 (5 bases). The germline V gene has CDR1 KGHSH and CDR2 LQKENI. Trimming shortened V by 4 bases and J by 8 bases, and 18 bases separated the two germline ends. The CDR3 loop spans 15 amino acids. DNA of the CDR3: TGTGCCAGCTCACGCTCAGGGCCCCAAGGTGAGCCCCAGCATTTT. Protein: CASSRSGPQGEPQHF.

To note about this clonotype: A single base separates this from a much larger clone, so it may be a read error. This sequence joins TRBV12-3 or TRBV12-4 and TRBJ1-5; D is perhaps TRBD1 (5 bases). The length of the CDR3 is 17 residues. V lost 3 bases and J 0 bases, leaving 15 bases between the germline ends. The DNA of the CDR3 is TGTGCCAGCAGTTTCTCGGGACCGTATTATAGCAATCAGCCCCAGCATTTT. Its protein is CASSFSGPYYSNQPQHF.

This clonotype was seen ten or more times. The rearrangement links TRBV14 to TRBJ1-6; D not certain. The germline V gene has CDR1 SGHDN and CDR2 FVKESK. The CDR3 is made up of 13 amino acids. Trimming shortened V by 1 base and J by 10 bases, and 8 bases separated the two germline ends. The CDR3 coding sequence is TGTGCCAGCAGCCAAGTATCGGGGTCACCCCTCCACTTT. Protein: CASSQVSGSPLHF.

This clonotype was detected ten times or more. The chain couples TRBV2 to TRBJ2-1; D is undetermined. Trimming pared 8 bases from V and 7 bases from J, leaving 12 bases between. This CDR3 has 12 residues. CDR1 SNHLY and CDR2 FYNNEI come from the germline V gene. CDR3 nucleotides: TGTGCCAGCTCGGGCTCGATAAATGAGCAGTTCTTC. Translated, it gives CASSGSINEQFF.

As regards this clonotype: A much larger clone lies one base from this, so it may be a read error. The CDR3 here is CASSTDANNQPQPF. In DNA, the CDR3 is TGTGCCAGCAGCACGGACGCAAACAATCAGCCCCAGCCTTTT. The rearrangement joins TRBV9 to TRBJ1-5; D unresolved. Germline CDR1 reads SGDLS; CDR2 reads YYNGEE. The CDR3 has 14 amino acids.